A selection of T cell receptor beta chains follows, all from one sample in a study of blood T cell repertoires in COVID-19. Some clones are missing from TCRdb's copy, which holds only in-frame ones; the method was immunoSEQ multiplex PCR. The sample includes about 410,000 clones, 75% to 90% of them seen just once. The sequenced sample consisted of peripheral blood. The receptor set was obtained from a middle-aged woman with COVID-19, enrolled during active disease. Each CDR3 is given with its conserved first and last residue. The order of the fields is J gene, V gene, clone size, D gene, CDR3 DNA, CDR3 protein. The D gene is left open where the match is weak. The size of a clone is reported for some rows only, either as once, few or many, or as a class for expanded clones.

TRBJ2-1 TRBV29-1 - TRBD2 TGCAGCGTCGGAGGTACTAGCGTAAGCTCCTACAATGAGCAGTTCTTC CSVGGTSVSSYNEQFF
TRBJ2-7 TRBV5-1 - - TGCGCCAGCACCCTGCTAGCAGGGGGGAACAACGAGCAGTACTTC CASTLLAGGNNEQYF
TRBJ1-2 TRBV29-1 - - TGCAGCGTTCAGGGAACAGGGTACTATGGCTACACCTTC CSVQGTGYYGYTF
TRBJ2-5 TRBV27 - - TGTGCCAGCAGTCTATACCAGGGTGAAGAGACCCAGTACTTC CASSLYQGEETQYF
TRBJ1-2 TRBV29-1 - TRBD1 TGCAGCGACCGGGACAGTACTAACTATGGCTACACCTTC CSDRDSTNYGYTF
TRBJ2-5 TRBV7-9 few TRBD2 TGTGCCAGCACCCCGCTAGCGGGTGAGACCCAGTACTTC CASTPLAGETQYF
TRBJ1-1 TRBV3-1/TRBV3-2 - TRBD1 TGTGCCAGCAGCCAGAGGACAGGGGACACTGAAGCTTTCTTT CASSQRTGDTEAFF
TRBJ1-3 TRBV7-2 - - TGTGCCAGCAGCTTCGGGGGTGGAAACACCATATATTTT CASSFGGGNTIYF
TRBJ1-5 TRBV5-5 - - TGTGCCAGCAGCGTCGGGACACCTAATCAGCCCCAGCATTTT CASSVGTPNQPQHF
TRBJ1-2 TRBV7-8 - - TGTGCCAGCAGCTTAGAGACAGGATCTGGCTATGGCTACACCTTC CASSLETGSGYGYTF
TRBJ2-1 TRBV6-4 - TRBD2 TGTGCCAGCAGTGAGACTAGCATCCCTTCCTCCGAGCAGTTCTTC CASSETSIPSSEQFF
TRBJ2-5 TRBV24-1 - TRBD2 TGTGCCACCAGTGATCCTAGCGGGGGGGCCCGAGAGACCCAGTACTTC CATSDPSGGARETQYF
TRBJ1-2 TRBV30 - TRBD1 TGTGCCTGGAGTGTCGGACAGGGCCATGGCTACACCTTC CAWSVGQGHGYTF
TRBJ1-2 TRBV18 few - TGTGCCAGCTCACCAATACCCGCGGAGGTTAACTATGGCTACACCTTC CASSPIPAEVNYGYTF
TRBJ1-3 TRBV9 - - TGTGCCAGCAGCGTGGCGGGGGCGTCTGGAAACACCATATATTTT CASSVAGASGNTIYF
TRBJ1-3 TRBV7-8 once - TGTGCCAGCAGCGGCCGAGGGATTTCAGGAAACACCATATATTTT CASSGRGISGNTIYF
TRBJ1-1 TRBV27 once TRBD1 TGTGCCAGCAGTTTAGGGACAGTGAACACTGAAGCTTTCTTT CASSLGTVNTEAFF
TRBJ1-5 TRBV11-2 - - TGTGCCAGCAGCTTAGGGCCGGGGAGGGGCGAGCCCCAGCATTTT CASSLGPGRGEPQHF
TRBJ1-6 TRBV5-6 - - TGTGCCAGCAGCTTGGAAGGGGTTTCACCCCTCCACTTT CASSLEGVSPLHF
TRBJ2-1 TRBV4-3 once TRBD2 TGCGCCAGCAGCCCATTAGCGGGAGAGATCAATGAGCAGTTCTTC CASSPLAGEINEQFF
TRBJ2-7 TRBV29-1 - TRBD2 TGCAGCGTTGTCAACCCAGGAGCGGGGGGACCCCAAACTACCTACGAGCAGTACTTC CSVVNPGAGGPQTTYEQYF
TRBJ1-4 TRBV25-1 - - TGTGCCAGCAGTGGTCTTCAGCGTGCAACTAATGAAAAACTGTTTTTT CASSGLQRATNEKLFF
TRBJ2-5 TRBV4-1 once - TGCGCCAGCAGCCAATCTCTGGGACACCGGGAGACCCAGTACTTC CASSQSLGHRETQYF
TRBJ1-5 TRBV6-2/TRBV6-3 - - TGTGCCAGCAGTTACGGGGGGGGTCGGCCCCAGCATTTT CASSYGGGRPQHF
TRBJ1-2 TRBV2 - - TGTGCCAGCAGTGAAGAGGGGTTCTATGGCTACACCTTC CASSEEGFYGYTF
TRBJ2-1 TRBV7-6 - - TGTGCCAGCAGTCCAGACTCCACGCGAAACAATGAGCAGTTCTTC CASSPDSTRNNEQFF
TRBJ1-5 TRBV30 - - TGTGCCTGGAGTGGGGGGGGAGACAATCAGCCCCAGCATTTT CAWSGGGDNQPQHF
TRBJ2-1 TRBV3-1/TRBV3-2 - TRBD2 TGTGCCAGCAGCCAAGATGCGCGGGGACTACCGAGATACAATGAGCAGTTCTTC CASSQDARGLPRYNEQFF
TRBJ2-5 TRBV2 - TRBD2 TGTGCCACCTTTAGCGGGGCGGGAGAGACCCAGTACTTC CATFSGAGETQYF
TRBJ2-1 TRBV4-1 once TRBD2 TGCGCCAGCAATCCGGGAGGGCCGAGCTCCTACAATGAGCAGTTCTTC CASNPGGPSSYNEQFF
TRBJ1-1 TRBV14 - TRBD1 TGTGCCAGCAGCTATTATTTACCTTGGACAGGCGAGGCCTTGAACACTGAAGCTTTCTTT CASSYYLPWTGEALNTEAFF
TRBJ1-2 TRBV19 - - TGTGCCAGTAGTTCCTCCGGGGGGCCGGGGTATGGCTACACCTTC CASSSSGGPGYGYTF
TRBJ2-7 TRBV30 - - TGTGCCCAAGGACAGCAAACCTACGAGCAGTACTTC CAQGQQTYEQYF
TRBJ2-1 TRBV28 - TRBD1 TGTGCCAGCAGTTCGACTAGGACAGGGGGCCGCTCCTACAATGAGCAGTTCTTC CASSSTRTGGRSYNEQFF
TRBJ1-1 TRBV7-2 - - TGTGCCAGCAGCTTAGCGCTTCAGGTCGCTGAAGCTTTCTTT CASSLALQVAEAFF
TRBJ1-5 TRBV7-2 once TRBD1 TGTGCCAGCAGCCCGACAGGGGGTAGGGGGAATCAGCCCCAGCATTTT CASSPTGGRGNQPQHF
TRBJ1-6 TRBV6-6 once TRBD1 TGTGCCAGCAGTCGCAACAGGGGAAGGAATTCACCCCTCCACTTT CASSRNRGRNSPLHF
TRBJ1-3 TRBV6-7 once - TGTGCCAGCAGATCCAACAGGACCTCTGGAAACACCATATATTTT CASRSNRTSGNTIYF
TRBJ1-2 TRBV7-2 - - TGTGCCAGCAGCCCCGACATAAGTAACTATGGCTACACCTTC CASSPDISNYGYTF
TRBJ2-1 TRBV5-1 - TRBD1 TGCGCCAGCAGCTTGGCATTTCCGGGACAGCGAATTTACAATGAGCAGTTCTTC CASSLAFPGQRIYNEQFF
TRBJ2-2 TRBV6-2/TRBV6-3 - - TGTGCCAGCAGTTGGGGTACTAGGAACACCGGGGAGCTGTTTTTT CASSWGTRNTGELFF
TRBJ1-4 TRBV28 - TRBD1 TGTGCCAGCAGTCCCGTGGGACAGGTGATTAATGAAAAACTGTTTTTT CASSPVGQVINEKLFF
TRBJ2-7 TRBV27 few - TGTGCCAGCAGCAGCTCTCGAGGAGGCCCCTACGAGCAGTACTTC CASSSSRGGPYEQYF
TRBJ2-1 TRBV27 - - TGTGCCAGCAAATCTAGCTTCGGGTACAATGAGCAGTTCTTC CASKSSFGYNEQFF
TRBJ1-1 TRBV28 - - TGTGCCAGCAGAACCGTCGGACAGCTGAACACTGAAGCTTTCTTT CASRTVGQLNTEAFF
TRBJ1-5 TRBV5-8 - - TGTGCCAGCAGCTTGACGGGGCAGCCCCAGCATTTT CASSLTGQPQHF
TRBJ1-3 TRBV7-2 - TRBD1 TGTGCCAGCAGCTTTACGACAGGGAGTGGAAACACCATATATTTT CASSFTTGSGNTIYF
TRBJ1-2 TRBV6-6 - - TGTGCCAGCAGTTCCCGGGGACAAGGGTACACCTTC CASSSRGQGYTF
TRBJ2-7 TRBV5-1 - TRBD2 TGCGCCAGCAGCGCTGTAGCGGGTTACCCCTACGAGCAGTACTTC CASSAVAGYPYEQYF
TRBJ1-2 TRBV6-4 - TRBD1 TGTGCCAGCAGTGACTCTCAGGGGGCGGAGGGCTACACCTTC CASSDSQGAEGYTF
TRBJ1-1 TRBV19 once - TGTGCCAGTAGTACCGCGCGGGGAGCTTTCTTT CASSTARGAFF
TRBJ1-1 TRBV11-3 - - TGTGCCAGCAGCTTAGCCCCGGGCAGGGGGAACACTGAAGCTTTCTTT CASSLAPGRGNTEAFF